Listed here are 22 T cell receptor beta chains from one sample, sequenced in a study of human T cells and chemical hapten exposure. MiXCR, applied by TCRdb to the RACE reads, yields one record per CDR3 protein. The sample records around 57,000 distinct CDR3 sequences, roughly 9.6% being singletons. The time point was: patch test 1, 2 weeks after DPC sensitization. Described treatment: therapeutic diphenylcyclopropenone sensitization with weekly scalp DPC. Unfractionated whole blood was the source from which total RNA was extracted. The source material was whole blood, sampled in connection with sensitization to the hapten diphenylcyclopropenone (DPC). The receptors were sampled from a woman aged 40-49 years with alopecia areata. Some clones in this sample may be carry-over from other donors' samples.

This clonotype was counted at least ten times. V usage is TRBV3-1 and J usage is TRBJ2-7; 12 bases match TRBD2. Trimming took 4 bases from V and 2 from J; bases not matched to a gene: 6. The germline CDR1 and CDR2 sequences are LGHDT and YNNKEL (reference sequence). This CDR3 region has 16 residues. The CDR3 DNA is TGTGCCAGCAGCCCGGGACTAGCGGGCGGGACCTACGAGCAGTACTTC. Translation gives CASSPGLAGGTYEQYF.

At least ten counts were recorded for this clonotype. V is TRBV5-1 and J is TRBJ1-2, with no clear D. V was cut by 0 bases and J by 4 bases, with 10 bases left in between. CDR1 and CDR2 from the germline V gene are SGHRS and YFSETQ. This CDR3 region has 14 residues. CDR3 bases: TGCGCCAGCAGCTTGGAGCGCGACGGCTATGGCTACACCTTC. Residues: CASSLERDGYGYTF.

The chain couples TRBV12-3 or TRBV12-4 to TRBJ1-1, with 8 bases that match TRBD1. J was trimmed by 5 bases and V by 5 bases; bases with no gene match: 13. The CDR3 extends over 16 amino acids. The CDR3 DNA is TGTGCCAGCAGTCGACACGGGACAGGACTACGGACTGAAGCTTTCTTT. Its protein is CASSRHGTGLRTEAFF.

This chain joins TRBV14 and TRBJ1-4; D possibly corresponds to TRBD1 (5 bases). This CDR3 comprises 14 residues. Germline lookup yields CDR1 SGHDN and CDR2 FVKESK. Trimming left V 4 bases short and J 8 bases short, with 14 bases between. The CDR3 here is CASSLTGGYEKLFF. CDR3 DNA: TGTGCCAGCAGCCTCACGGGGGGGTACGAAAAACTGTTTTTT. The complete variable domain, with remaining parts taken from reference TRBV14 and TRBJ1-4, reads EAGVTQFPSHSVIEKGQTVTLRCDPISGHDNLYWYRRVMGKEIKFLLHFVKESKQDESGMPNNRFLAERTGGTYSTLKVQPAELEDSGVYFCASSLTGGYEKLFFGSGTQLSVL.

This clonotype appeared many times. The gene calls are TRBV6-6 and TRBJ1-3; no clear D gene. The V and J ends lost 0 bases and 0 bases respectively, with 12 bases between them. The germline CDR1 and CDR2 sequences are MNHNY and SVGAGI (reference sequence). The CDR3 spans 17 residues. CDR3 sequence reads: CASSYSLTRSSGNTIYF. CDR3 DNA sequence: TGTGCCAGCAGTTACTCCTTAACACGGAGCTCTGGAAACACCATATATTTT.

This clonotype was observed many times. The V call is TRBV20-1, the J call TRBJ1-1; D is possibly TRBD1 (5 bases). V shed 3 bases and J shed 5 bases, with 16 bases lying between them. Germline V gives CDR1 DFQATT, CDR2 SNEGSKA (reference sequence). The CDR3 has 14 residues. The CDR3 DNA reads TGCAGTGCTAGGCAGCCTCTAGGGGAGACTGAAGCTTTCTTT. It encodes CSARQPLGETEAFF.

Many counts were recorded for this clonotype. The chain couples TRBV3-1 to TRBJ2-3; 11 nucleotides match TRBD2. From germline, CDR1 is LGHDT and CDR2 YNNKEL (reference sequence). This CDR3 spans 15 amino acids. The J segment lost 5 bases and the V segment lost 5 bases, leaving 6 bases of the junction unmatched. CDR3: CASSVGLAGQDTQYF. In DNA, the CDR3 is TGTGCCAGCAGCGTTGGACTAGCGGGTCAAGATACGCAGTATTTT.

CDR3 nucleotides: TGTGCCAGCAGCTTATTCCCTGGACAGGGCACTGAAGCTTTCTTT. Translation gives CASSLFPGQGTEAFF. The rearrangement uses TRBV7-2 and TRBJ1-1, with 8 bases matching TRBD1. Germline lookup yields CDR1 SGHTA and CDR2 FQGNSA. CDR3 length equals 15 residues. V shed 2 bases and J 4 bases; nucleotides not matched to a gene: 6.

This chain uses TRBV7-9 with TRBJ2-5; D gene uncertain. Trimming stripped 1 base from V and 4 bases from J, with 10 bases between. This CDR3 contains 14 residues. CDR1 SEHNR and CDR2 FQNEAQ come from the germline V gene (reference sequence). CDR3 loop: CASSLGGGAETQYF. CDR3 nucleotides: TGTGCCAGCAGCTTAGGAGGTGGCGCAGAGACCCAGTACTTC.

This chain links TRBV6-5 with TRBJ1-3; 7 positions match TRBD1. Germline CDR1 reads MNHEY; CDR2 reads SVGAGI. J lost 9 bases, V lost 6 bases, and 14 bases had no gene match. This CDR3 has 15 amino acids. Here the CDR3 reads CASRDGGGGGSTIYF. CDR3 nucleotide sequence: TGTGCCAGCAGGGACGGTGGTGGAGGGGGCAGCACCATATATTTT.

This clonotype was detected a few times. J is TRBJ1-1 and V is TRBV6-5, with a tentative D call TRBD1 (5 bases). This CDR3 is 14 amino acids long. Trimming took 6 bases from V and 3 from J, leaving 14 bases between them. Germline V CDR1 and CDR2: MNHEY, SVGAGI. CDR3 amino acids: CASRYGSRDTEAFF. CDR3 coding DNA: TGTGCCAGCAGGTACGGATCCAGGGACACTGAAGCTTTCTTT.

This clonotype came up a few times. This rearrangement joins TRBV5-1 to TRBJ2-3, with 8 bases lining up with TRBD2. CDR3 length: 16 amino acids. Germline CDR1 reads SGHRS; CDR2 reads YFSETQ. Germline trimming cut 1 base from V and 3 bases from J; bases unmatched to any gene: 7. The CDR3: CASSLTAGEVTDTQYF. The CDR3 DNA sequence: TGCGCCAGCAGCTTGACAGCGGGAGAGGTAACAGATACGCAGTATTTT.

This clonotype was counted between two and nine times. The chain combines TRBV29-1 with TRBJ2-3; 8 bases line up with TRBD1. The CDR3 is 14 residues long. Germline CDR1 SQVTM, CDR2 ANQGSEA. V lost 7 bases to trimming and J lost 6 bases; unmatched junction nucleotides: 12. Written as DNA, the CDR3 is TGCAGCGGGTGCCTCCAGGGGGCCGGCGATACGCAGTATTTT. Its protein product is CSGCLQGAGDTQYF.

The genes are TRBV7-3 and TRBJ2-2; D perhaps matches TRBD2 (6 bases). Germline V gives CDR1 SGHTA, CDR2 FQGTGA. This CDR3 comprises 15 residues. The V end was cut by 4 bases, the J end by 5 bases, with 14 bases between. CDR3 sequence (DNA): TGTGCCAGCAGCTCCCGTTCTGGGGGGACCGGGGAGCTGTTTTTT. As protein: CASSSRSGGTGELFF.

This clonotype was recorded a few times. This sequence joins TRBV19 and TRBJ1-5; the D is unclear. The ends were cut back, 5 bases at V and 6 bases at J, with 32 bases in the middle. CDR1 LNHDA and CDR2 SQIVND come from the germline V gene (reference sequence). The CDR3 spans 20 residues. The CDR3 protein is CASSPHRTLKAELAVQPQHF. CDR3 DNA: TGTGCCAGTAGTCCGCACCGAACTCTCAAAGCGGAGTTGGCAGTTCAGCCCCAGCATTTT.

Only a few counts were recorded for this clonotype. The gene calls are TRBV5-4 and TRBJ2-3; D is unclear. Per germline, CDR1 SGHNT and CDR2 YYREEE (reference sequence). Trimming cost V 0 bases and J 6 bases, with 5 bases left between them. The CDR3 totals 12 residues. The CDR3 region has the DNA TGTGCCAGCAGCTTGGCCAGGGATACGCAGTATTTT. Translated: CASSLARDTQYF.

This chain links TRBV12-3 or TRBV12-4 with TRBJ2-5, with TRBD1 as a possible D gene (5 bases). V gave up 5 bases and J gave up 7 bases, with 17 bases separating them. This CDR3 has 14 amino acids. CDR3 sequence (DNA): TGTGCCAGCAGTGCCCAGGGAAGGTCAGGGACCCAGTACTTC. It translates to CASSAQGRSGTQYF.

In this sample, this clonotype turned up many times. The chain employs TRBV7-3 and TRBJ2-1; D perhaps matches TRBD2 (7 bases). CDR1 and CDR2 (germline): SGHTA, FQGTGA. Trimming removed 4 bases from V and 7 bases from J, with 20 bases in between. This CDR3 region has 16 residues. DNA for the CDR3: TGTGCCAGCAGCTCCGCGGGCAGGGGAGGGATGAATGAGCAGTTCTTC. This encodes CASSSAGRGGMNEQFF.

There are many counts of this clonotype. The rearrangement joins TRBV4-1 to TRBJ2-7; possibly TRBD1 for D (6 bases). Trimming took off 1 base at V and 4 bases at J, with 11 bases between the two ends. Germline loops: CDR1 MGHRA, CDR2 YSYEKL. The CDR3 sequence is 14 residues long. The CDR3 spells CASSQVNREYEQYF. DNA of the CDR3: TGCGCCAGCAGCCAAGTGAACAGGGAGTACGAGCAGTACTTC.

This clonotype showed up just a few times. The chain combines TRBV13 with TRBJ1-1; the D is unclear. The V gene's germline CDR1 is PRHDT and CDR2 FYEKMQ (reference sequence). This CDR3 contains 14 residues. Trimming pared 3 bases from V and 0 bases from J, leaving 8 bases between. The CDR3, as DNA: TGTGCCAGCAGCTTTGAAGGTTTGAACACTGAAGCTTTCTTT. Translating it yields CASSFEGLNTEAFF.

This clonotype has more than one count but fewer than ten. The chain employs TRBV6-2 or TRBV6-3 and TRBJ2-1, with D tentatively TRBD2 (5 bases). CDR3 length: 13 residues. Germline assignment: CDR1 MNHEY and CDR2 SVGEGT. The V end lost 5 bases, the J end lost 5 bases, and 10 bases lay between the germline ends. The CDR3 DNA is TGTGCCAGCAGTATAACCGGGAACAATGAGCAGTTCTTC. Translated: CASSITGNNEQFF.

This clonotype came up many times. This chain links TRBV20-1 with TRBJ2-5; D remains unclear. The CDR3 consists of 13 residues. Germline CDR1 is DFQATT and CDR2 is SNEGSKA (reference sequence). The V gene lost 0 bases and the J gene lost 5 bases, with 10 bases spanning the gap. The DNA of the CDR3 is TGCAGTGCTAGAGATGTAGGGAAGGAGACCCAGTACTTC. It is translated as CSARDVGKETQYF.